This TCR beta chain was found in a study of cytomegalovirus exposure and HLA in healthy donors. The length of the CDR3 is 16 residues. With 5 bases clipped from V and 5 bases from J, the junction kept 9 bases outside the gene matches. The germline V gene has CDR1 MNHEY and CDR2 SMNVEV (reference sequence). With 60 Vbeta and 13 Jbeta primers, the PCR was carried out. The data were produced by immunoSEQ multiplex PCR, yet TCRdb's version contains in-frame clones alone and is incomplete. Of around 140,000 clones in the sample, approximately 84% were seen once. V gene TRBV27 combines with J gene TRBJ1-4, with 9 positions matching TRBD1. Sequenced input: PBMCs. This TCR came from a man aged 25 to 40 in good health and CMV-seropositive. CDR3 coding DNA: TGTGCCAGCAGTACCCGACAGGGGGTATCAAATGAAAAACTGTTTTTT. This encodes CASSTRQGVSNEKLFF.